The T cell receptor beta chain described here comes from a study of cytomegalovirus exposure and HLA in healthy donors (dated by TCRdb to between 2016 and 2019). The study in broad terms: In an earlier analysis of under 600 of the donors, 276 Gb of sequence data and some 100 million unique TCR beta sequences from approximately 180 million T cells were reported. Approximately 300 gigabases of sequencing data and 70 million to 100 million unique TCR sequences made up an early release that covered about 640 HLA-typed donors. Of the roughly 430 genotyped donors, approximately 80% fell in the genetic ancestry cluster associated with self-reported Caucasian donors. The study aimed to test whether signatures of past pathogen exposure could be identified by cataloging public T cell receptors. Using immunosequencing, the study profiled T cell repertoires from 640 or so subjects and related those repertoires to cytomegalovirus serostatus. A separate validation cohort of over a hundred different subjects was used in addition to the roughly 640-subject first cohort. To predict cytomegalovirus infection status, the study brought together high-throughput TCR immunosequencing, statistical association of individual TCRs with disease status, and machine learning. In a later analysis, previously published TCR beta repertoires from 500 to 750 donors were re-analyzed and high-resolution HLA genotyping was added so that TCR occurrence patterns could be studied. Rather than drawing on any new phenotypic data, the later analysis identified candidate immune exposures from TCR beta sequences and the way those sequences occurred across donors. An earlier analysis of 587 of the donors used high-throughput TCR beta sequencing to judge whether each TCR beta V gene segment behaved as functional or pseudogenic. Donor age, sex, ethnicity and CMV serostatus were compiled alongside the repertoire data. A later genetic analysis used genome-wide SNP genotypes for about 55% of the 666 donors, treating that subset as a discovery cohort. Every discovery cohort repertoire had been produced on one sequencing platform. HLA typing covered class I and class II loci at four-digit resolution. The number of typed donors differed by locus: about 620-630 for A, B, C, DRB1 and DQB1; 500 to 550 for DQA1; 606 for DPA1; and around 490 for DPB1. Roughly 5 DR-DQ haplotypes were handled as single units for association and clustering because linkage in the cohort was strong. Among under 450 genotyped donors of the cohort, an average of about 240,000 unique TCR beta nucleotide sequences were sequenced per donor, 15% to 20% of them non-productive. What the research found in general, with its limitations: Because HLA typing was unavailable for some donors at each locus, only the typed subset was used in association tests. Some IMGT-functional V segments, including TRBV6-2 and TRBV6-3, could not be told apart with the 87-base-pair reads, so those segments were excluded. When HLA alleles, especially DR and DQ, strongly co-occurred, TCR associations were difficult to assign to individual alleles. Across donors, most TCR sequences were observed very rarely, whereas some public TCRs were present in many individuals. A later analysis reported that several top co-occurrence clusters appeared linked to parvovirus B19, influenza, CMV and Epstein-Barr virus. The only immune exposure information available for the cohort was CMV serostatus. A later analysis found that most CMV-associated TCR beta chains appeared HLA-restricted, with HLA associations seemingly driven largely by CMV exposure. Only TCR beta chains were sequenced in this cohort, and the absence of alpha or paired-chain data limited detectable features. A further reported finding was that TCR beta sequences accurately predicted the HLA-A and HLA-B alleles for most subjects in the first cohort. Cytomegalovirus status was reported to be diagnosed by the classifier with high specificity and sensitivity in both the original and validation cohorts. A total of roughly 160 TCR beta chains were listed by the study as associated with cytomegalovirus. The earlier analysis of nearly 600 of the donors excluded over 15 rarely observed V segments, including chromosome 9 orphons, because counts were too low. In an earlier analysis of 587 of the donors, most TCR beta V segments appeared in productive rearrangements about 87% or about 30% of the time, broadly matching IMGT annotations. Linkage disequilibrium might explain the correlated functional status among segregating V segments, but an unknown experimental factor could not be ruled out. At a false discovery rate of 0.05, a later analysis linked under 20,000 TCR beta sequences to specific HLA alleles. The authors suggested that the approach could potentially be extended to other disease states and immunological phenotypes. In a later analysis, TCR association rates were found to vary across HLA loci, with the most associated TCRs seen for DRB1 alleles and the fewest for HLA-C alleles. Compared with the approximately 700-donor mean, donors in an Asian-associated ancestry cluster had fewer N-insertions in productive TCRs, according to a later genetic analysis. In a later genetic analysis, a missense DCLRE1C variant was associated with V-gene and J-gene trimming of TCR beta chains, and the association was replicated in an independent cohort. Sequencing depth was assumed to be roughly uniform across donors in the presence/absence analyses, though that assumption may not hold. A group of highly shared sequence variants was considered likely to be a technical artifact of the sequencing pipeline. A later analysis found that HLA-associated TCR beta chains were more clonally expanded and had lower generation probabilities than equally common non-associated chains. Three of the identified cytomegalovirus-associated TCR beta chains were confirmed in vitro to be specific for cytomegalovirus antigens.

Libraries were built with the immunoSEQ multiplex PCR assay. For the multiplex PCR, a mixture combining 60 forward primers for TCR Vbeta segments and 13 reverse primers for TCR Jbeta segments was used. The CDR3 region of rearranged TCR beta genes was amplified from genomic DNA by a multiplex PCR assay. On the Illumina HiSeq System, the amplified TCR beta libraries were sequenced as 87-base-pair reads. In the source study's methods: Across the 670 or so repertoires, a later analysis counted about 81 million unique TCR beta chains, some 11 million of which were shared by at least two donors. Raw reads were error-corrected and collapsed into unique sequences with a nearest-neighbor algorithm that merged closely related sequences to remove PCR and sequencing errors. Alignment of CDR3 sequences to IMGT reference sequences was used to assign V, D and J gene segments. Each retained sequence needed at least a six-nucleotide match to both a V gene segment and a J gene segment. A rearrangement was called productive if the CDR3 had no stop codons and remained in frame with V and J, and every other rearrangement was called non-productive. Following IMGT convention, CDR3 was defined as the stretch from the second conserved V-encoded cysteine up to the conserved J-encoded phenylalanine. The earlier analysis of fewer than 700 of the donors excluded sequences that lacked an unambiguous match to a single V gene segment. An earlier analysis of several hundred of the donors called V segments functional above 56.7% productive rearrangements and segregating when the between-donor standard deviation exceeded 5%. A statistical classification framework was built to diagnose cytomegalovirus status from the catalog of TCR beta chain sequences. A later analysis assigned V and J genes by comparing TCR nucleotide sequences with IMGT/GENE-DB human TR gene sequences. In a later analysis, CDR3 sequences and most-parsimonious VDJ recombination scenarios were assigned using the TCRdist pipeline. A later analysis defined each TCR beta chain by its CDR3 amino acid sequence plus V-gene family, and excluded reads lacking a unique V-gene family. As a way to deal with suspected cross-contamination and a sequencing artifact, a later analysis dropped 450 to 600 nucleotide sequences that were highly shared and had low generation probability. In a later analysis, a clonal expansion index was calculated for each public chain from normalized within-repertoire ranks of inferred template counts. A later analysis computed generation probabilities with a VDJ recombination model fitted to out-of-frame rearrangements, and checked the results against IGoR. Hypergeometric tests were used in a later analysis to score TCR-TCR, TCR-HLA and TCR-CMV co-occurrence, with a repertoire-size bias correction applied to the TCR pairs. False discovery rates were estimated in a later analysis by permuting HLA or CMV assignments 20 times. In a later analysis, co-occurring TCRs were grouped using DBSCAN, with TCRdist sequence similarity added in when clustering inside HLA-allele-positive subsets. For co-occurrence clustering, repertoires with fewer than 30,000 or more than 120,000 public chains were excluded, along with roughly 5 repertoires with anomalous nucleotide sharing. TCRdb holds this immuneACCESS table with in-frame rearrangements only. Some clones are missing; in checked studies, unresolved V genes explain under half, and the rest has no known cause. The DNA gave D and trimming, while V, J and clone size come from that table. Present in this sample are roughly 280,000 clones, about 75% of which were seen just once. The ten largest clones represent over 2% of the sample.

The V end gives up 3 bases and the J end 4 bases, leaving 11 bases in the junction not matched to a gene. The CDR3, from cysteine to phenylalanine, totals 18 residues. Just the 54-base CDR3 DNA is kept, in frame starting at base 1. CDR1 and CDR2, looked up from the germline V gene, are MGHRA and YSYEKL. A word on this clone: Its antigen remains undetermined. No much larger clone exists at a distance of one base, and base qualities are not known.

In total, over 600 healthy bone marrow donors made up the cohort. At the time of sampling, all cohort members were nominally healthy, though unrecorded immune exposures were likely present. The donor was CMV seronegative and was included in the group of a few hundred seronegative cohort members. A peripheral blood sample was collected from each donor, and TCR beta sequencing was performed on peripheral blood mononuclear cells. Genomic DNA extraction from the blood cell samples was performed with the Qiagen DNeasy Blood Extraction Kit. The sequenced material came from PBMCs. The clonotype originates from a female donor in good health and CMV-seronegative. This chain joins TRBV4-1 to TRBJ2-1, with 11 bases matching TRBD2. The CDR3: CASSHKQAGTSGYNEQFF. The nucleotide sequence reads TGCGCCAGCAGCCATAAACAAGCCGGGACTAGCGGTTACAATGAGCAGTTCTTC.